This entry concerns a single T cell receptor (beta chain). Its antigen is unidentified. The V gene's germline CDR1 is SGHNT and CDR2 YYREEE (reference sequence). The CDR3 is made up of 14 amino acids. Trimming took 5 bases from V and 5 from J; bases not matched to a gene: 8. Donors each provided roughly 9.6 milliliters of peripheral blood. The source of the sample is a study of blood T cells in healthy people across ages. Study-wide points: The study found more naive CD4+ cells and higher diversity in long-lived than aged donors. Shifts in expanded clonotypes may have been confounded by donor CMV status, which was unknown.

Alongside a J-beta primer mix, a sample-barcoded 5' primer served in a second PCR lasting about 7 to 12 cycles. A 12-random-nucleotide template-switch adaptor tagged each cDNA molecule. TCRdb processed the 5' RACE reads anew with MiXCR; each CDR3 protein has one entry. This table holds fewer than 1 million distinct CDR3 sequences, around 45% found once. This clonotype originated in a man aged 60 to 75 in good health. Sequencing was carried out using blood. The rearrangement joins TRBV5-4 to TRBJ1-2; 8 bases are shared with TRBD1. The CDR3 nucleotides read TGTGCCAGCAGGTCAGGGGGCGCCGGGTATGGCTACACCTTC. This encodes CASRSGGAGYGYTF.